This T cell receptor (beta chain) was profiled in a study of tumor-infiltrating lymphocytes in primary liver carcinoma (dated by TCRdb to 2017 to 2019). Turning to the overall study: Surgical resection was performed in China between 2015 and 2016 on about five patients with histopathologically diagnosed primary liver carcinoma. Of the five patients (three men and two women, aged 30 to 69 years), four had hepatocellular carcinoma and one had combined HCC and intrahepatic cholangiocarcinoma. The five patients had tumors of stage T1-T3 N0M0, with maximum diameters ranging from 4.2 to 10 cm. Each sample produced roughly 3.5 to 7.5 million productive TCRbeta reads, and read depth showed no significant difference between tissue types. TCRbeta repertoire sequencing, expression microarrays and whole-exome sequencing were combined in the study across five regions of each liver tumor, with adjacent normal tissue and blood also included. A total of about 35 specimens from 5 patients underwent TCRbeta repertoire sequencing, comprising about 25 tumor regions, 5 adjacent noncancerous liver tissues and 5 peripheral blood samples. Reproducibility between technical replicate repertoires was high, with correlation coefficients above 0.95 and mean shared-clone rates roughly 0.87. Broad study findings and their caveats: Only the TCR beta chain was sequenced, so true repertoire diversity is likely underestimated because unpaired alpha chains were not captured. The study included only four to six patients, and the authors note findings should be validated in a larger study. Compared with blood, tumors had a significantly larger share of the repertoire taken up by the top 250 clones (p = 0.039). Repertoire overlap was higher between tumor regions (mean around 35%) than tumor-adjacent (17%) or tumor-blood (about 15%) pairs, consistent with antigen-driven expansion. Comparison of CD4+ and CD8+ T cell repertoires was precluded by the use of bulk unsorted samples.

A constant-region primer and ProtoScript II reverse transcriptase were used to reverse-transcribe TCRbeta-specific cDNA from around 530 ng total RNA. Construction of the TCRbeta libraries relied on three nested rounds of multiplex PCR, following a slightly modified ARM-PCR procedure. The first two PCR rounds used multiplex TRBV1-TRBV30 forward primers with a Cbeta reverse primer, each for 10 cycles. Sample barcodes and Illumina adapters were added in a final 25-cycle PCR with Deep VentR polymerase. Before sequencing, amplicons of 200-500 bp were purified from gel using a QIAquick gel extraction kit. The TCRbeta amplicons were sequenced with 250-bp paired-end reads on an Illumina HiSeq 2500. The study's processing was this. To recover full CDR3 sequences, reads were quality-trimmed using Trimmomatic v0.33 and paired reads were then merged using FLASH v1.2.11. V, D and J germline segments were assigned to the rearranged TCRbeta sequences using MiGEC v1.2.1b. Clonotype statistics and Shannon-Wiener diversity indices were computed with VDJtools v1.0.0. To reduce sampling bias, subsequent analyses other than the diversity analysis used only the 250 most abundant clonotypes in each sample. The public reads were quality trimmed at Q25 with fastp and then assembled into clones with MiXCR by TCRdb, keeping productive beta chains. For every CDR3 protein sequence, its rows merge into one entry that carries the most common genes and DNA. The V and J calls follow TCRdb's processing rather than the paper's. This sample comprises roughly 180,000 distinct CDR3 sequences, 50% to 75% of them detected only once. The ten largest clones represent 70% to 80% of the sample.

There are 14 amino acids in the CDR3, from cysteine to phenylalanine inclusive. Only the CDR3 portion is preserved as DNA: 42 bases, with reading frame beginning at the first base. CDR1 and CDR2 are read off the germline V gene as MNHNS and SASEGT. V loses 8 bases at its end and J loses 3 bases; junction bases beyond the gene matches: 7. Comments on this clonotype: No cognate antigen has been identified for it. The sample holds no much larger clone one base away, and base qualities are not on file.

RNA from unsorted whole blood was extracted with TRIzol reagent, and germline DNA was obtained with the DNeasy Blood & Tissue kit. Chronic HBV infection was present in the patients, and the patients were treatment-naive at sampling. Before surgery, 3.5 to 4 milliliters of peripheral blood were drawn into K2EDTA tubes. The clonotype comes from a man aged 35 to 55 with primary liver carcinoma and hepatitis B virus infection. The rearranged chain carries TRBV6-1 and TRBJ2-3, with 8 bases matching TRBD1. Sequencing used peripheral blood. The CDR3 protein sequence reads: CASQLDRETDTQYF. The nucleotide sequence reads as follows: TGTGCCAGCCAGCTGGACAGGGAAACAGATACGCAGTATTTT.